Described below is a single T cell receptor beta chain sequence and its context. One Seattle source followed patients from active infection through their disease course. Repertoires were generated with immunoSEQ multiplex PCR, while TCRdb's copy carries only in-frame clones and drops some. The repertoire holds hundreds of thousands of clones, with about nine tenths as singletons. The data derive from a study of blood T cell repertoires in COVID-19. Overall study: The origin of the acute and convalescent COVID-19 samples was the United States, Italy and Spain.

V was shortened by 2 bases and J by 7 bases, with 15 bases between the two germline ends. CDR1 is SGHNT and CDR2 is YYREEE in the germline V gene (reference sequence). The CDR3 extends over 14 amino acids. V and J are TRBV5-4 and TRBJ2-5; possible D gene TRBD2, 6 bases. This sequence was found in a woman between 45 and 60 years old with COVID-19, enrolled during active disease. The sequenced material came from peripheral blood. This CDR3 is CASSFPGAQRTQYF. Here the CDR3 DNA reads TGTGCCAGCAGCTTCCCGGGAGCCCAGAGGACCCAGTACTTC.